Sequencing of this TCR beta chain was carried out in a study of beta chain features in type 1 diabetes. The study reverse transcribed the entire isolated RNA, so it sequenced expressed TCRB transcripts. The repertoire was sequenced with immunoSEQ multiplex PCR; TCRdb's copy has only in-frame clones and lacks some. The data contain 300,000 to 400,000 clones, roughly 12% of them seen just once; the ten biggest clones take up 0.017%. There are a few counts of this clone. Its cognate antigen is unknown. Stem cell-like memory, regulatory, central memory and naive CD4+ cells were sorted via CD45RO/CCR7/CD25/CD127/CD95/CD27. All sorted populations exceeded 95% purity. Study results and caveats: Patients with type 1 diabetes carried fewer insertions and had more deletions at their VDJ junctions. In comparison with healthy donors, patients had naive, central memory and Treg TCRB repertoires that appeared more similar.

The CDR3 sequence is 12 residues long. V was clipped by 3 bases and J by 6 bases; unmatched bases: 4. Germline CDR1 and CDR2: SQVTM and ANQGSEA. This chain joins TRBV29-1 and TRBJ1-2; TRBD1 matches at 7 bases. The origin of this receptor is a young man in good health. The sequencing sample was made of naive CD4+ T cells from blood. CDR3: CSVELQGNGYTF. The CDR3 DNA sequence: TGCAGCGTTGAGCTACAGGGGAATGGCTACACCTTC.